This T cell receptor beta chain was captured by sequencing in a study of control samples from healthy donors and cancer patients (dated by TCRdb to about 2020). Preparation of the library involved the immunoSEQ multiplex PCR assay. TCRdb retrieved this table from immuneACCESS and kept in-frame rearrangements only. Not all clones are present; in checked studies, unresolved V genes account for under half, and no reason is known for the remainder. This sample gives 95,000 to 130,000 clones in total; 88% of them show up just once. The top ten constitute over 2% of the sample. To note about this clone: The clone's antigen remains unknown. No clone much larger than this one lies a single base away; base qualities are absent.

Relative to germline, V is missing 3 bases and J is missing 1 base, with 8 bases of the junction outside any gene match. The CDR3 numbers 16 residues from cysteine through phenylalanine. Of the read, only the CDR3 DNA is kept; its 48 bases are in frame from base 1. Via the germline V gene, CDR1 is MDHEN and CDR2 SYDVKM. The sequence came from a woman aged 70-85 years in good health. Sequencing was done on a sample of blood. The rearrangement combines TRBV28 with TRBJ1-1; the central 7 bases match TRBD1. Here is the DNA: TGTGCCAGCAGTTTGACAGGGTTACAGACGAACACTGAAGCTTTCTTT. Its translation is CASSLTGLQTNTEAFF.